A selection of T cell receptor beta chains follows, all from one sample in a study of PD-L1 blockade in urothelial cancer. Here immunoSEQ multiplex PCR was the method, and the copy in TCRdb shows in-frame clones only, minus some. The data contain about 52,000 clones, approximately 84% of them singletons. This material consisted of PBMCs, taken around atezolizumab (anti-PD-L1) treatment. These receptors all come from a man aged 35 to 55 with urothelial cancer. Each CDR3 is given with its conserved first and last residue. The order of the fields is clone size, CDR3 length, V gene, D gene, J gene, CDR3 protein, CDR3 DNA. A D gene is named only where the DNA matches it firmly. For some rows the clone size is stated as once, few or many, or as a class when expanded; others skip it.

clone_size: NA; cdr3_length: 12; v_call: TRBV5-4; d_call: NA; j_call: TRBJ2-7; cdr3_aa: CASSLDTYEQYF; cdr3_nt: TGTGCCAGCAGCTTGGACACCTACGAGCAGTACTTC
clone_size: NA; cdr3_length: 14; v_call: TRBV29-1; d_call: TRBD2; j_call: TRBJ2-1; cdr3_aa: CSVVQRLAGSLWFF; cdr3_nt: TGCAGCGTTGTCCAACGACTAGCGGGATCTCTTTGGTTCTTC
clone_size: NA; cdr3_length: 14; v_call: TRBV29-1; d_call: TRBD2; j_call: TRBJ2-5; cdr3_aa: CSGGTSGASETQYF; cdr3_nt: TGCAGCGGCGGGACTAGCGGGGCTTCGGAGACCCAGTACTTC
clone_size: few; cdr3_length: 17; v_call: TRBV27; d_call: TRBD1; j_call: TRBJ1-2; cdr3_aa: CASSSPGTGNMRNGYTF; cdr3_nt: TGTGCCAGCAGTTCGCCCGGGACAGGGAATATGCGAAATGGCTACACCTTC
clone_size: NA; cdr3_length: 15; v_call: TRBV9; d_call: TRBD1; j_call: TRBJ2-6; cdr3_aa: CASQPTGSGANVLTF; cdr3_nt: TGTGCCAGCCAACCGACAGGGTCGGGGGCCAACGTCCTGACTTTC
clone_size: once; cdr3_length: 16; v_call: TRBV19; d_call: NA; j_call: TRBJ2-3; cdr3_aa: CASSMGGTIRRGTQYF; cdr3_nt: TGTGCCAGTAGTATGGGCGGGACCATAAGGAGGGGTACGCAGTATTTT
clone_size: NA; cdr3_length: 15; v_call: TRBV7-3; d_call: NA; j_call: TRBJ1-2; cdr3_aa: CASSPEGGRIYGYTF; cdr3_nt: TGTGCCAGCAGCCCCGAGGGCGGGCGGATCTATGGCTACACCTTC
clone_size: NA; cdr3_length: 15; v_call: TRBV5-6; d_call: NA; j_call: TRBJ1-4; cdr3_aa: CASSPRWGLNEKLFF; cdr3_nt: TGTGCCAGCAGTCCCCGATGGGGCCTTAATGAAAAACTGTTTTTT
clone_size: NA; cdr3_length: 17; v_call: TRBV5-6; d_call: TRBD1; j_call: TRBJ2-7; cdr3_aa: CASSGQGDSGSWYEQYF; cdr3_nt: TGTGCCAGCAGCGGACAGGGGGACAGCGGGAGCTGGTACGAGCAGTACTTC
clone_size: NA; cdr3_length: 15; v_call: TRBV7-2; d_call: TRBD1; j_call: TRBJ2-2; cdr3_aa: CASSSRQGVSGELFF; cdr3_nt: TGTGCCAGCAGCTCACGACAGGGCGTATCCGGGGAGCTGTTTTTT
clone_size: few; cdr3_length: 13; v_call: TRBV30; d_call: TRBD1; j_call: TRBJ2-7; cdr3_aa: CAWSGTGAYEQYF; cdr3_nt: TGTGCCTGGTCCGGGACAGGGGCCTACGAGCAGTACTTC
clone_size: NA; cdr3_length: 17; v_call: TRBV9; d_call: TRBD2; j_call: TRBJ2-3; cdr3_aa: CASSVADSGNLFNTQYF; cdr3_nt: TGTGCCAGCAGCGTGGCGGATAGCGGGAACCTCTTCAATACGCAGTATTTT
clone_size: NA; cdr3_length: 13; v_call: TRBV30; d_call: TRBD1; j_call: TRBJ2-7; cdr3_aa: CAWSREYRDRTTF; cdr3_nt: TGTGCCTGGAGCCGAGAGTATCGGGACAGAACCACCTTC
clone_size: once; cdr3_length: 19; v_call: TRBV19; d_call: TRBD2; j_call: TRBJ2-1; cdr3_aa: CASSIDLSGRTSSYNEQFF; cdr3_nt: TGTGCCAGTAGTATAGATTTGAGCGGGAGGACCAGCTCCTACAATGAGCAGTTCTTC
clone_size: NA; cdr3_length: 16; v_call: TRBV18; d_call: NA; j_call: TRBJ1-1; cdr3_aa: CASSPGPANLNTEAFF; cdr3_nt: TGTGCCAGCTCACCAGGGCCGGCCAATCTGAACACTGAAGCTTTCTTT
clone_size: NA; cdr3_length: 16; v_call: TRBV27; d_call: NA; j_call: TRBJ2-7; cdr3_aa: CASSSKKLAATYEQYF; cdr3_nt: TGTGCCAGCAGTTCTAAAAAACTAGCTGCGACCTACGAGCAGTACTTC
clone_size: few; cdr3_length: 15; v_call: TRBV27; d_call: NA; j_call: TRBJ2-1; cdr3_aa: CASRYERSSYNEQFF; cdr3_nt: TGTGCCAGCAGATACGAGCGGAGCTCCTACAATGAGCAGTTCTTC
clone_size: few; cdr3_length: 15; v_call: TRBV6-4; d_call: NA; j_call: TRBJ2-3; cdr3_aa: CASSDSLQGPDTQYF; cdr3_nt: TGTGCCAGCAGTGACTCCTTACAGGGCCCAGATACGCAGTATTTT
clone_size: few; cdr3_length: 16; v_call: TRBV7-9; d_call: TRBD2; j_call: TRBJ2-2; cdr3_aa: CASSELAGGNTGELFF; cdr3_nt: TGTGCCAGCAGCGAGTTAGCGGGAGGGAACACCGGGGAGCTGTTTTTT
clone_size: NA; cdr3_length: 13; v_call: TRBV28; d_call: TRBD1; j_call: TRBJ1-1; cdr3_aa: CASSDRGHTEAFF; cdr3_nt: TGTGCCAGCAGCGACAGGGGGCACACTGAAGCTTTCTTT
clone_size: NA; cdr3_length: 12; v_call: TRBV9; d_call: TRBD1; j_call: TRBJ1-1; cdr3_aa: CASSRDRGDAFF; cdr3_nt: TGTGCCAGCAGCCGAGACAGGGGGGACGCTTTCTTT
clone_size: NA; cdr3_length: 14; v_call: TRBV28; d_call: TRBD2; j_call: TRBJ2-1; cdr3_aa: CASSLAGVGNEQFF; cdr3_nt: TGTGCCAGCAGCCTAGCGGGAGTGGGCAATGAGCAGTTCTTC
clone_size: NA; cdr3_length: 15; v_call: TRBV2; d_call: TRBD2; j_call: TRBJ2-3; cdr3_aa: CASSEGTRLEDTQYF; cdr3_nt: TGTGCCAGCAGTGAGGGGACTAGATTGGAGGATACGCAGTATTTT
clone_size: NA; cdr3_length: 13; v_call: TRBV7-9; d_call: NA; j_call: TRBJ1-2; cdr3_aa: CASSLAGGGGYTF; cdr3_nt: TGTGCCAGCAGCTTAGCAGGAGGAGGAGGCTACACCTTC
clone_size: once; cdr3_length: 17; v_call: TRBV30; d_call: TRBD1; j_call: TRBJ2-3; cdr3_aa: CACNPSGTGGPTDTQYF; cdr3_nt: TGTGCCTGCAATCCATCCGGGACAGGGGGACCCACAGATACGCAGTATTTT
clone_size: NA; cdr3_length: 15; v_call: TRBV28; d_call: NA; j_call: TRBJ2-7; cdr3_aa: CASSFPGSTSYEQYF; cdr3_nt: TGTGCCAGCAGTTTTCCCGGGAGCACTTCCTACGAGCAGTACTTC
clone_size: NA; cdr3_length: 22; v_call: TRBV23-1; d_call: TRBD2; j_call: TRBJ2-1; cdr3_aa: CASSPRPDPGLAGNRSYNEQFF; cdr3_nt: TGCGCCAGCAGTCCCCGGCCGGACCCGGGACTAGCGGGTAATCGCTCCTACAATGAGCAGTTCTTC
clone_size: NA; cdr3_length: 17; v_call: TRBV4-1; d_call: TRBD2; j_call: TRBJ2-2; cdr3_aa: CASSQGSGRFNTGELFF; cdr3_nt: TGCGCCAGCAGCCAGGGTAGCGGGAGATTCAACACCGGGGAGCTGTTTTTT
clone_size: NA; cdr3_length: 15; v_call: TRBV5-1; d_call: TRBD2; j_call: TRBJ2-1; cdr3_aa: CASSSAGDFRNEQFF; cdr3_nt: TGCGCCAGCAGCTCAGCGGGAGATTTCAGGAATGAGCAGTTCTTC
clone_size: NA; cdr3_length: 18; v_call: TRBV4-1; d_call: TRBD2; j_call: TRBJ2-5; cdr3_aa: CASSQDVGGSGVQETQYF; cdr3_nt: TGCGCCAGCAGCCAAGATGTGGGAGGGAGTGGTGTCCAAGAGACCCAGTACTTC
clone_size: once; cdr3_length: 18; v_call: TRBV4-3; d_call: NA; j_call: TRBJ2-5; cdr3_aa: CASSQESCRGRFLETQYF; cdr3_nt: TGCGCCAGCAGCCAAGAAAGCTGTCGGGGAAGGTTTCTTGAGACCCAGTACTTC
clone_size: once; cdr3_length: 14; v_call: TRBV7-9; d_call: NA; j_call: TRBJ1-5; cdr3_aa: CASSQDQGNQPQHF; cdr3_nt: TGTGCCAGCAGCCAGGATCAGGGGAATCAGCCCCAGCATTTT
clone_size: NA; cdr3_length: 15; v_call: TRBV28; d_call: TRBD2; j_call: TRBJ2-7; cdr3_aa: CASGPSGALTYEQYF; cdr3_nt: TGTGCCAGCGGCCCTAGCGGGGCCTTAACCTACGAGCAGTACTTC
clone_size: once; cdr3_length: 16; v_call: TRBV19; d_call: TRBD2; j_call: TRBJ2-3; cdr3_aa: CASSPDFAAGADTQYF; cdr3_nt: TGTGCCAGTAGTCCCGACTTTGCAGCGGGAGCAGATACGCAGTATTTT
clone_size: once; cdr3_length: 17; v_call: TRBV4-2; d_call: TRBD2; j_call: TRBJ2-3; cdr3_aa: CASSQGASGISTDTQYF; cdr3_nt: TGTGCCAGCAGCCAAGGAGCTAGCGGTATTAGCACAGATACGCAGTATTTT
clone_size: NA; cdr3_length: 16; v_call: TRBV28; d_call: NA; j_call: TRBJ2-1; cdr3_aa: CASSFTLRGHLNEQFF; cdr3_nt: TGTGCCAGCAGTTTTACCTTAAGGGGACACCTCAATGAGCAGTTCTTC
clone_size: once; cdr3_length: 15; v_call: TRBV2; d_call: NA; j_call: TRBJ2-1; cdr3_aa: CASSEELLGTNEQFF; cdr3_nt: TGTGCCAGCAGTGAGGAGCTCTTGGGGACTAATGAGCAGTTCTTC